This record concerns one T cell receptor (beta chain) sequence. The PCR was carried out with 60 Vbeta primers and 13 Jbeta primers. Clones were read by immunoSEQ multiplex PCR, and TCRdb kept only the in-frame ones, dropping some. Of 100,000 to 120,000 clones in the sample, over 65% were seen once. The sample originates from a study of cytomegalovirus exposure and HLA in healthy donors. This CDR3 is built from 16 residues. Germline CDR1 is LNHDA and CDR2 is SQIVND (reference sequence). J was trimmed by 4 bases and V by 4 bases; bases with no gene match: 9. The clonotype originates from a woman in her forties in good health and CMV-seropositive. The chain joins TRBV19 to TRBJ2-2; TRBD1 agrees at 7 bases. The material sequenced was PBMCs. CDR3 amino acids: CASSRSDRVATGELFF. CDR3 bases: TGTGCCAGTAGTAGGTCCGACAGGGTGGCCACCGGGGAGCTGTTTTTT.